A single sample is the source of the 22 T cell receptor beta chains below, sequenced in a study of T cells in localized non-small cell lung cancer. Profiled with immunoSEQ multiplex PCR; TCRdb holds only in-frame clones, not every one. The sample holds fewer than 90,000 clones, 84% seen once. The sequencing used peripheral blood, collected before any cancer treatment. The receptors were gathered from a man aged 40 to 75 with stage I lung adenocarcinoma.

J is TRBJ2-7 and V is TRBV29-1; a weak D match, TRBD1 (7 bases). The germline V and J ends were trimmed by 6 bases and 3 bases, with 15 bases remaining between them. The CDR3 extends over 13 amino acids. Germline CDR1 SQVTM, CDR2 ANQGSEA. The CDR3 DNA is TGCAGCGTGGAGGGTCAGGGGGTCTACGAGCAGTACTTC. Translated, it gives CSVEGQGVYEQYF.

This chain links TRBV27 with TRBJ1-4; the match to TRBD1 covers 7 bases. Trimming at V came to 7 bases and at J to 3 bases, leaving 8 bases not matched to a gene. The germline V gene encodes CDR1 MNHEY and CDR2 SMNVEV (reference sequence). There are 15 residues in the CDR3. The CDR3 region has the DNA TGTGCCAGCACTTCAGGGGGAATAGCTAATGAAAAACTGTTTTTT. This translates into CASTSGGIANEKLFF.

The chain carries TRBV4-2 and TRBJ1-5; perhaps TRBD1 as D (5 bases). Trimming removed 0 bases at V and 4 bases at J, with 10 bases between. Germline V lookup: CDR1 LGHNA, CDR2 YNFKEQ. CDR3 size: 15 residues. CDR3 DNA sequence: TGTGCCAGCAGCCAAGATGGCCGGGGGAATCAGCCCCAGCATTTT. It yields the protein CASSQDGRGNQPQHF.

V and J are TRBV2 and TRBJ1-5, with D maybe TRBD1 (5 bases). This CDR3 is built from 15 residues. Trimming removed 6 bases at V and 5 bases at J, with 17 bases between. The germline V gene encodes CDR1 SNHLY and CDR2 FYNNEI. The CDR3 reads CASSLDRGLDQPQHF. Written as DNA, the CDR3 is TGTGCCAGCAGCCTAGACCGGGGCCTGGATCAGCCCCAGCATTTT. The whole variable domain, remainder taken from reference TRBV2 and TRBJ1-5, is EPEVTQTPSHQVTQMGQEVILRCVPISNHLYFYWYRQILGQKVEFLVSFYNNEISEKSEIFDDQFSVERPDGSNFTLKIRSTKLEDSAMYFCASSLDRGLDQPQHFGDGTRLSIL.

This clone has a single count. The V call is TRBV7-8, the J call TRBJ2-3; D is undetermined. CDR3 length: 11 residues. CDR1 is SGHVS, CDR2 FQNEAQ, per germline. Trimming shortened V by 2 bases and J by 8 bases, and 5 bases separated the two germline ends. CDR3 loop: CASSLLGTQYF. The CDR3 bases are TGTGCCAGCAGCTTACTGGGTACGCAGTATTTT. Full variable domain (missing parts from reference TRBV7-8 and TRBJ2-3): GAGVSQSPRYKVAKRGQDVALRCDPISGHVSLFWYQQALGQGPEFLTYFQNEAQLDKSGLPSDRFFAERPEGSVSTLKIQRTQQEDSAVYLCASSLLGTQYFGPGTRLTVL.

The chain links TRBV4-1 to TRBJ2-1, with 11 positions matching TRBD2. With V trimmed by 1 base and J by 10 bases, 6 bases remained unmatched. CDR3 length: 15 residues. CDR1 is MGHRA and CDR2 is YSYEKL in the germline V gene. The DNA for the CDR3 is TGCGCCAGCAGCCAAGTGGCTAGCGGGGGGAACGAGCAGTTCTTC. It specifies CASSQVASGGNEQFF.

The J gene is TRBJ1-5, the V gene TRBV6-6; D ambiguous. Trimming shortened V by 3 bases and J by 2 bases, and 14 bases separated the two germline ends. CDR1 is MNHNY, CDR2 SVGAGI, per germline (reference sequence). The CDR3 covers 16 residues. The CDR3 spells CASSYMSGNGNQPQHF. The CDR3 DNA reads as TGTGCCAGCAGTTATATGAGTGGGAATGGCAATCAGCCCCAGCATTTT.

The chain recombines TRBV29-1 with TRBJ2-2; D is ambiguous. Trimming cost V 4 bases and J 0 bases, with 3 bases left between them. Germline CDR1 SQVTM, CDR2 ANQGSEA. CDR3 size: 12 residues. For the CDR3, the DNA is TGCAGCGTTGGGGCGAACACCGGGGAGCTGTTTTTT. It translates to CSVGANTGELFF.

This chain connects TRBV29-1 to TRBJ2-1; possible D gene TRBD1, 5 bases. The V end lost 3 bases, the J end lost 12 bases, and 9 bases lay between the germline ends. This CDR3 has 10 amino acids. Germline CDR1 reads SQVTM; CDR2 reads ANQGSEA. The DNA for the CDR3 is TGCAGCGTTGAGGGGCCTGGGCAGTTCTTC. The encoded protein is CSVEGPGQFF.

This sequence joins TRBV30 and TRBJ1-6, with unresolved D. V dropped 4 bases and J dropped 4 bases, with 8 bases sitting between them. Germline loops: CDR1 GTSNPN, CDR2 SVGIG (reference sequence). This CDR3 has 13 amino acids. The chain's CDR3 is CAWTGQYNSPLHF. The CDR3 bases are TGTGCCTGGACCGGGCAGTATAATTCACCCCTCCACTTT.

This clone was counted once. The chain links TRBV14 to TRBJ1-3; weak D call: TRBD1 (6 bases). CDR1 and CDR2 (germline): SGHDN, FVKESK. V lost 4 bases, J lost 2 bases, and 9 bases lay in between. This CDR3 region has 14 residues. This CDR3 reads CASSLNRAGNTIYF. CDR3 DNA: TGTGCCAGCAGCCTGAACAGGGCTGGAAACACCATATATTTT.

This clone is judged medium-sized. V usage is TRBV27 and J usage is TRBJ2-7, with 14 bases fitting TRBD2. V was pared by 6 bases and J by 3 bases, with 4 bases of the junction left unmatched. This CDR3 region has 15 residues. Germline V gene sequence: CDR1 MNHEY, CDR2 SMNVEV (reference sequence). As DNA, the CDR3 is TGTGCCAGCAGGGGGACTAGCGGGAGTATCTACGAGCAGTACTTC. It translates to CASRGTSGSIYEQYF.

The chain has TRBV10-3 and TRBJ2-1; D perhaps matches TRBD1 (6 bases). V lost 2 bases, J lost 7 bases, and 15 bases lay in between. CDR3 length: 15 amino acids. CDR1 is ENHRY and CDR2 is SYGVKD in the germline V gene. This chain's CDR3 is CAISEVGAGQNEQFF. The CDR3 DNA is TGTGCCATCAGTGAGGTAGGTGCCGGACAGAATGAGCAGTTCTTC.

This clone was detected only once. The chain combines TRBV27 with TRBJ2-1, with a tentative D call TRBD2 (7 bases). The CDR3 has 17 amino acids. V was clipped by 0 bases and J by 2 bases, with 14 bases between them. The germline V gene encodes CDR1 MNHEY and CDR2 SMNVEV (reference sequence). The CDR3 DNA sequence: TGTGCCAGCAGTTTATCGAGGGGGGGCAGGACCTACAATGAGCAGTTCTTC. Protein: CASSLSRGGRTYNEQFF.

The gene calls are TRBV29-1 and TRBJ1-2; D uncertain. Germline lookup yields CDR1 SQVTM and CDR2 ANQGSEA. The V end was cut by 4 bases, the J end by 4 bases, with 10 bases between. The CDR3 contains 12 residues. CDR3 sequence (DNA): TGCAGCGTTGCTACAGCGGTCTATGGCTACACCTTC. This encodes CSVATAVYGYTF.

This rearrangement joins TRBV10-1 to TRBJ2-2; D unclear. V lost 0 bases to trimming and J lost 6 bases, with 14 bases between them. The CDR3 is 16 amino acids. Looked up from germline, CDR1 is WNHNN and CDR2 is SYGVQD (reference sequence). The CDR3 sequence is CASSESTSIGPGELFF. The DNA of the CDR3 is TGCGCCAGCAGTGAGTCGACATCAATAGGCCCCGGGGAGCTGTTTTTT.

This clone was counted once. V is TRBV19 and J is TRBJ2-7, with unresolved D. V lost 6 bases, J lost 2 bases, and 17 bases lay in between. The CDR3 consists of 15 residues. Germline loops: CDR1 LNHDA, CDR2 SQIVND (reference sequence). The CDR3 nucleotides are TGTGCCAGTAGCCCGAAGGGCACAAGGACCTACGAGCAGTACTTC. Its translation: CASSPKGTRTYEQYF.

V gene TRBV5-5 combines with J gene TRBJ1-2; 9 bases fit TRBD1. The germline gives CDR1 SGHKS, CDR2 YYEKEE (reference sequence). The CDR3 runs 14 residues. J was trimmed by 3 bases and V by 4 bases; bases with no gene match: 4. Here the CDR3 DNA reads TGTGCCAGCAGCGGAAGACAGGGGGACTATGGCTACACCTTC. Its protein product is CASSGRQGDYGYTF.

In DNA form, the CDR3 reads TGTGCCAGCAGAACGGACGTAGGTGGCTACACCTTC. Protein product: CASRTDVGGYTF. This chain connects TRBV6-6 to TRBJ1-2; D is unclear. Germline V gene data show CDR1 as MNHNY and CDR2 as SVGAGI (reference sequence). V lost 6 bases, J lost 7 bases, and 12 bases lay in between. This CDR3 contains 12 residues.

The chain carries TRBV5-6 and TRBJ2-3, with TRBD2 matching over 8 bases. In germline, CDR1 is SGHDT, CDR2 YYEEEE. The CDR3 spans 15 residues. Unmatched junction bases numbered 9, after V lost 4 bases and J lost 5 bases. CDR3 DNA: TGTGCCAGCAGCCTCCGCGGGGGGCGTCAAGATACGCAGTATTTT. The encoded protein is CASSLRGGRQDTQYF.

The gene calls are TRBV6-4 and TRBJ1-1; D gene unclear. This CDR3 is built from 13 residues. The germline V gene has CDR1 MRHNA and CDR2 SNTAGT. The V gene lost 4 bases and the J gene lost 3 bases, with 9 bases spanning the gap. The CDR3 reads CASSARADTEAFF. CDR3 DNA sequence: TGTGCCAGCAGTGCACGGGCCGACACTGAAGCTTTCTTT.

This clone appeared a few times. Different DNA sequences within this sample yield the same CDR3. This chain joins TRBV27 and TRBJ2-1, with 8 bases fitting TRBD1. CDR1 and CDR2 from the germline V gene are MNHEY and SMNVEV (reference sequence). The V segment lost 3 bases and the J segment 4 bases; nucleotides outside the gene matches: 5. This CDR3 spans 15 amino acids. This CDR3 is CASSFDRDRYNEQFF. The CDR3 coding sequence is TGTGCCAGCAGTTTCGACCGGGACAGGTACAATGAGCAGTTCTTC.